These 23 T cell receptor beta chains were all obtained from the same sample, sequenced in a study of cytomegalovirus exposure and HLA in healthy donors (dated by TCRdb to about 2017). The method behind the library was the immunoSEQ multiplex PCR assay. For the multiplex PCR, a mixture combining 60 forward primers for TCR Vbeta segments and 13 reverse primers for TCR Jbeta segments was used. TCRdb obtained this table from immuneACCESS and retained in-frame rearrangements with V and J assigned. These tables miss some clones; where compared with another copy, unresolved V genes account for less than half of the shortfall, and the remainder is unexplained. The table kept for this sample lists tens of thousands of clones. Together, the top ten hold roughly 4.8% of the sample. The sequenced material came from PBMCs. These receptors were collected from a man aged 25 to 40 in good health and CMV-seropositive.

This chain connects TRBV7-3 to TRBJ2-2; 14 bases agree with TRBD2. CDR3 length equals 18 residues. J lost 8 bases, V lost 5 bases, and 13 bases had no gene match. CDR1 SGHTA and CDR2 FQGTGA come from the germline V gene. Here the CDR3 DNA reads TGTGCCAGCAGCCCCAGAGGGACTAGCGGGGGCCTCCGTGGGGAGCTGTTTTTT. This translates into CASSPRGTSGGLRGELFF.

V and J are TRBV30 and TRBJ2-7; D may be TRBD2 (5 bases). CDR1 is GTSNPN, CDR2 SVGIG, per germline (reference sequence). V lost 2 bases and J lost 3, with 11 bases in between. CDR3 length equals 13 residues. The CDR3 DNA reads as TGTGCCTGGAGTCGGGGAGTTATCTACGAGCAGTACTTC. It encodes CAWSRGVIYEQYF.

In the case of this clone: Relative to the germline gene, one junction end is altered; a read error may explain this. This chain links TRBV5-1 with TRBJ2-3; TRBD1 is a possible D gene (6 bases). The CDR3 consists of 14 residues. CDR1 and CDR2 from the germline V gene are SGHRS and YFSETQ. The CDR3 bases are TGCGCCAGCAGTTTGGACAGCAGGGCAGATACGCAGTATTTT. The encoded protein is CASSLDSRADTQYF.

The chain has TRBV30 and TRBJ1-4; perhaps TRBD1 as D (6 bases). The V gene lost 2 bases and the J gene lost 8 bases, with 12 bases spanning the gap. The CDR3 covers 13 residues. Germline V lookup: CDR1 GTSNPN, CDR2 SVGIG (reference sequence). The CDR3 bases are TGTGCCTGGAGTTTCACAGGGATGGAAAAACTGTTTTTT. Encoded protein: CAWSFTGMEKLFF.

This chain links TRBV25-1 with TRBJ1-2; D remains ambiguous. The germline V gene has CDR1 MGHDK and CDR2 SYGVNS. Trimming took off 0 bases at V and 3 bases at J, with 14 bases between the two ends. The length of the CDR3 is 16 residues. The CDR3 spells CASSEYSNTLDYGYTF. The CDR3 nucleotides are TGTGCCAGCAGTGAATATTCGAATACCCTAGACTATGGCTACACCTTC.

The chain has TRBV27 and TRBJ2-7; D not certain. Between the trimmed V and J ends, which lost 7 bases and 3 bases, there was a span of 16 bases. The CDR3 totals 14 residues. CDR1 and CDR2 (germline): MNHEY, SMNVEV (reference sequence). CDR3 in amino acids: CASTRDPNDYEQYF. In DNA, the CDR3 is TGTGCCAGCACTCGCGATCCGAACGACTACGAGCAGTACTTC.

The chain has TRBV5-1 and TRBJ1-2; possibly TRBD1 for D (5 bases). V lost 5 bases, J lost 2 bases, and 7 bases lay in between. This CDR3 contains 12 residues. CDR1 and CDR2 from the germline V gene are SGHRS and YFSETQ. The CDR3 coding sequence is TGCGCCAGCAGACAGGACAACTATGGCTACACCTTC. Translating gives CASRQDNYGYTF.

The V call is TRBV25-1, the J call TRBJ1-6; the match to TRBD1 covers 7 bases. The CDR3 has 16 amino acids. With 3 bases clipped from V and 8 bases from J, the junction kept 10 bases outside the gene matches. CDR1 is MGHDK and CDR2 is SYGVNS in the germline V gene. CDR3 nucleotide sequence: TGTGCCAGCAGTGATAAGGCCGACAGGGTGGATTCACCCCTCCACTTT. Translating it yields CASSDKADRVDSPLHF.

This sequence joins TRBV29-1 and TRBJ2-2; a possible D gene is TRBD1 (5 bases). The length of the CDR3 is 12 residues. Germline lookup yields CDR1 SQVTM and CDR2 ANQGSEA. With 5 bases removed from V and 5 bases from J, the gap between germline ends came to 9 bases. CDR3 residues: CSVLTGTGELFF. DNA of the CDR3: TGCAGCGTTTTAACAGGAACCGGGGAGCTGTTTTTT.

This chain joins TRBV6-5 and TRBJ2-7; D is possibly TRBD1 (5 bases). The CDR3 covers 15 residues. CDR1 and CDR2 from the germline V gene are MNHEY and SVGAGI. V was clipped by 7 bases and J by 2 bases, with 18 bases between them. The CDR3 sequence is CASNPPGGAAYEQYF. CDR3 in DNA: TGTGCCAGCAATCCCCCGGGTGGGGCCGCCTACGAGCAGTACTTC.

The J gene is TRBJ1-5, the V gene TRBV7-8; 9 nucleotides align to TRBD1. The CDR3 extends over 19 amino acids. Germline V gives CDR1 SGHVS, CDR2 FQNEAQ. Losses at the gene ends were 0 bases for V and 4 bases for J; bases not matched to a gene: 13. CDR3 protein: CASSLADRGPEIANQPQHF. DNA of the CDR3: TGTGCCAGCAGCTTAGCGGACAGGGGACCCGAAATAGCAAATCAGCCCCAGCATTTT.

A note on this clone: This sample includes further DNA sequences coding for the same CDR3. The J gene is TRBJ1-5, the V gene TRBV12-5, with D possibly TRBD1 on 5 matching bases. From germline, CDR1 is LGHNT and CDR2 FRNRAP. The CDR3 length is 16 residues. The V gene lost 1 base and the J gene lost 0 bases, with 10 bases spanning the gap. This CDR3 is CASGLAQGYSNQPQHF. The CDR3 DNA reads as TGTGCTAGTGGTTTGGCCCAGGGCTATAGCAATCAGCCCCAGCATTTT.

The chain recombines TRBV27 with TRBJ1-5; 9 bases align to TRBD1. V lost 6 bases and J lost 0; bases outside the gene matches: 12. The germline CDR1 and CDR2 sequences are MNHEY and SMNVEV (reference sequence). The CDR3 is 18 amino acids. CDR3 nucleotide sequence: TGTGCCAGCAGCTCCGGGACAGGGAGAAGGGATAGCAATCAGCCCCAGCATTTT. It is translated as CASSSGTGRRDSNQPQHF.

The chain combines TRBV18 with TRBJ2-5, with 9 bases fitting TRBD1. The germline gives CDR1 KGHSH, CDR2 LQKENI. J was trimmed by 5 bases and V by 5 bases; bases with no gene match: 9. The length of the CDR3 is 15 residues. As DNA, the CDR3 is TGTGCCAGCTCATCCCGGGACAGGGTCGCGGAGACCCAGTACTTC. Protein: CASSSRDRVAETQYF.

The chain employs TRBV15 and TRBJ1-3, with 7 bases lining up with TRBD1. The J segment lost 6 bases and the V segment lost 4 bases, leaving 6 bases of the junction unmatched. The CDR3 spans 14 residues. CDR1 and CDR2 from the germline V gene are LNHNV and YYDKDF (reference sequence). The DNA for the CDR3 is TGTGCCACCAGCAACACCGGGACAGCAAACACCATATATTTT. As protein: CATSNTGTANTIYF.

The CDR3 DNA reads TGTGCCAGCAGTTCCCGAGGGCTAGCGGCTAGCACAGATACGCAGTATTTT. Amino acids: CASSSRGLAASTDTQYF. This chain links TRBV5-5 with TRBJ2-3; TRBD2 aligns across 7 bases. The germline V gene encodes CDR1 SGHKS and CDR2 YYEKEE (reference sequence). V dropped 5 bases and J dropped 0; count of bases not matched to a gene: 12. The CDR3 extends over 17 amino acids.

The chain employs TRBV6-5 and TRBJ2-7; 11 positions agree with TRBD1. The CDR3 is 15 residues long. Per the germline V gene, CDR1 is MNHEY and CDR2 is SVGAGI. V lost 0 bases and J lost 3; bases outside the gene matches: 1. CDR3 sequence: CASSYSGTGGYEQYF. DNA of the CDR3: TGTGCCAGCAGTTACTCCGGGACAGGGGGCTACGAGCAGTACTTC.

The V and J genes are TRBV7-2 and TRBJ2-7, with 8 nucleotides matching TRBD2. Germline assignment: CDR1 SGHTA and CDR2 FQGNSA. This CDR3 spans 13 amino acids. Trimming cost V 8 bases and J 6 bases; bases outside gene matches: 9. CDR3 residues: CASLSTGGLEQYF. DNA of the CDR3: TGTGCCAGCCTGTCAACGGGGGGGCTCGAGCAGTACTTC.

The chain has TRBV7-9 and TRBJ1-2; D unclear. CDR1 SEHNR and CDR2 FQNEAQ come from the germline V gene (reference sequence). This CDR3 spans 14 amino acids. Between the trimmed V and J ends, which lost 0 bases and 5 bases, there was a span of 10 bases. The CDR3 nucleotides read TGTGCCAGCAGCTTAGCGTCTCAACTTTATGGCTACACCTTC. This codes for CASSLASQLYGYTF.

The chain joins TRBV9 to TRBJ2-2, with 11 positions matching TRBD2. With 4 bases clipped from V and 7 bases from J, the junction kept 9 bases outside the gene matches. Germline-derived CDR1 and CDR2 are SGDLS and YYNGEE. The CDR3 has 16 residues. CDR3 coding DNA: TGTGCCAGCAGCAGCATCCCTAGCGGGAGGCACGGGGAGCTGTTTTTT. This encodes CASSSIPSGRHGELFF.

The genes are TRBV30 and TRBJ2-7, with TRBD2 matching over 7 bases. V lost 2 bases to trimming and J lost 6 bases; unmatched junction nucleotides: 10. The CDR3 runs to 14 residues. CDR1 GTSNPN and CDR2 SVGIG come from the germline V gene (reference sequence). The CDR3 bases are TGTGCCTGGAGTTGGGTGGGAGGGCCCTTCGAGCAGTACTTC. This codes for CAWSWVGGPFEQYF.

For this clone: A read error may produce the germline difference seen at one junction end. The J gene is TRBJ2-3, the V gene TRBV30, with 11 bases lining up with TRBD2. The CDR3 spans 16 residues. Germline CDR1 is GTSNPN and CDR2 is SVGIG (reference sequence). The CDR3 here is CAWIPKIAGGPDKQYF. CDR3 DNA: TGTGCCTGGATCCCTAAAATAGCGGGAGGGCCAGATAAGCAGTATTTT.

The genes are TRBV5-6 and TRBJ2-7; TRBD1 agrees at 8 bases. Losses at the gene ends were 4 bases for V and 2 bases for J; bases not matched to a gene: 8. Germline V gene data show CDR1 as SGHDT and CDR2 as YYEEEE. The CDR3 is 15 residues long. DNA of the CDR3: TGTGCCAGCAGCCACCTGGACAGGGTAGCCTACGAGCAGTACTTC. This translates into CASSHLDRVAYEQYF.